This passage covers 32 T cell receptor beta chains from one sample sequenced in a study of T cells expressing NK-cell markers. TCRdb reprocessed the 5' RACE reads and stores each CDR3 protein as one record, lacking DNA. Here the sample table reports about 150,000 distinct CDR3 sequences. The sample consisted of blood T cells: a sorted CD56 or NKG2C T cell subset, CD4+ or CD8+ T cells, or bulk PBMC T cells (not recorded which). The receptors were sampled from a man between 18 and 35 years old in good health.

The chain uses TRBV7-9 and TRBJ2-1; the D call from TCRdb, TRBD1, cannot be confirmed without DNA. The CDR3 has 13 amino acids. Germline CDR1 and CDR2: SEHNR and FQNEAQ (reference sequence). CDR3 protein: CASSPPELNEQFF.

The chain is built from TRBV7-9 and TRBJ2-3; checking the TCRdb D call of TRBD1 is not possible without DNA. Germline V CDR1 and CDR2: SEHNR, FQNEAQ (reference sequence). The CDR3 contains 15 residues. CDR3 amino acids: CASSPPLASTDTQYF. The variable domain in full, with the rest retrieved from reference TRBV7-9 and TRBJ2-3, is DTGVSQNPRHKITKRGQNVTFRCDPISEHNRLYWYRQTLGQGPEFLTYFQNEAQLEKSRLLSDRFSAERPKGSFSTLEIQRTEQGDSAMYLCASSPPLASTDTQYFGPGTRLTVL.

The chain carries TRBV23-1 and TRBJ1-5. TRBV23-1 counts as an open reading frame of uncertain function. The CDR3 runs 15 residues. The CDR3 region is CASRSLGRDDQPQHF.

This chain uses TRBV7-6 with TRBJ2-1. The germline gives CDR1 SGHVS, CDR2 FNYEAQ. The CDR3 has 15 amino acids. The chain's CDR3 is CASSPPDRSYNEQFF.

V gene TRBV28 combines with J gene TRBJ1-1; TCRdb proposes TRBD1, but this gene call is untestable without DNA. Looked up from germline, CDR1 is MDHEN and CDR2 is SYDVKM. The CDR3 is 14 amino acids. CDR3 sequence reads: CASSFQQGIIEAFF.

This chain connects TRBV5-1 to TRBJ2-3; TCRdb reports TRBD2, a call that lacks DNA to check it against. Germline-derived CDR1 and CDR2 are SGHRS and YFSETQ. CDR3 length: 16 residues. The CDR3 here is CASSHTSAGVADTQYF.

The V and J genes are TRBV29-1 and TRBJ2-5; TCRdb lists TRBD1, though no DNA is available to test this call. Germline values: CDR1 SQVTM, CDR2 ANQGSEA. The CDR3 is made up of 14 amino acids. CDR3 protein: CSVLTHRGQETQYF.

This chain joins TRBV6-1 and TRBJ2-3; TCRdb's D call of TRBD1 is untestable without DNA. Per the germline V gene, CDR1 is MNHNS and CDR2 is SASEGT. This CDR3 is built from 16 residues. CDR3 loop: CASSLQGDAFTDTQYF.

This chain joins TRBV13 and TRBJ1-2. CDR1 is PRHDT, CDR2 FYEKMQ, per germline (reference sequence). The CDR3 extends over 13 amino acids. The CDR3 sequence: CASSLEESYGYTF.

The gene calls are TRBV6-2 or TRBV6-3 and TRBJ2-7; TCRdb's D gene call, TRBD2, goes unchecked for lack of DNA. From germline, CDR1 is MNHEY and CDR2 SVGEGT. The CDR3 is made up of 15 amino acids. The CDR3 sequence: CASSPRGEEIYEQYF.

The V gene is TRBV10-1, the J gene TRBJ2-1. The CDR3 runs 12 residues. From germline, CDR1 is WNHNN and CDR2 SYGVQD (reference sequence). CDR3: CASSEVDSQQFF.

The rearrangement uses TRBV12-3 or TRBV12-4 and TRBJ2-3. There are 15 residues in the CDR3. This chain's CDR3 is CASSLGRASTDTQYF.

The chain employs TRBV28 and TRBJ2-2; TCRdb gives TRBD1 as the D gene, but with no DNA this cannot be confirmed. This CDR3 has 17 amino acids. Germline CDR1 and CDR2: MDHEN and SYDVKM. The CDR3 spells CASSLGAAGVNTGELFF.

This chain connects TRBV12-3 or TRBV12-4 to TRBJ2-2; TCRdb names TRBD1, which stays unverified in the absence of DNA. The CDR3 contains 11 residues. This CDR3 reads CASQGTGELFF.

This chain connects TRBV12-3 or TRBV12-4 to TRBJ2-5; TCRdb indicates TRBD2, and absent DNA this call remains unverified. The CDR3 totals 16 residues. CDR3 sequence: CASTRTSGSTRETQYF.

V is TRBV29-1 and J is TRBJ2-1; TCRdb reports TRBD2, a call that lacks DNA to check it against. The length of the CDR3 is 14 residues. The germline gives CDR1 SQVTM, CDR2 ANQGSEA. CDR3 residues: CSAQTSGNYNEQFF.

CDR3 protein: CATSDLAGADNEQFF. The rearrangement links TRBV24-1 to TRBJ2-1; without DNA, the TCRdb call of TRBD1 cannot be checked. Germline V gene sequence: CDR1 KGHDR, CDR2 SFDVKD. CDR3 size: 15 residues.

The CDR3 protein is CASSEARRTEAFF. V and J are TRBV2 and TRBJ1-1. Germline loops: CDR1 SNHLY, CDR2 FYNNEI. The CDR3 has 13 residues.

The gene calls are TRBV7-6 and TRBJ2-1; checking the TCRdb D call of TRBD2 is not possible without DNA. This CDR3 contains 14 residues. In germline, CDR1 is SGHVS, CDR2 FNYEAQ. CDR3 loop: CASSLVGTNNEQFF.

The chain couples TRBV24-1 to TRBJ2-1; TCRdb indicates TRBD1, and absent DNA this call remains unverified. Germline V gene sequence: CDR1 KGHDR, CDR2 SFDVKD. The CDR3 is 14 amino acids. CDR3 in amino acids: CATSVGAGENEQFF.

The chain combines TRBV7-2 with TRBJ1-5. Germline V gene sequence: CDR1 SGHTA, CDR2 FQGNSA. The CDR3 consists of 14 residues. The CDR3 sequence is CASSQSYSNQPQHF.

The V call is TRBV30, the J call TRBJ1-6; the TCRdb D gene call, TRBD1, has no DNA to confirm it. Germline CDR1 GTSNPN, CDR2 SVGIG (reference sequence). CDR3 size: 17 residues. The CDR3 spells CAWMFWDRGTPLGTLHF.

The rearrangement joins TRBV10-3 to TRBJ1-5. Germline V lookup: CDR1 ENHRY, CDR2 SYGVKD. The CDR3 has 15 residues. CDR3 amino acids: CAISESTKINQPQHF.

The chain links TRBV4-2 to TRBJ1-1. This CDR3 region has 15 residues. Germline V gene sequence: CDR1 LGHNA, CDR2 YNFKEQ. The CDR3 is CASSQEGTANTEAFF.

This chain's CDR3 is CASSLRQGADIQYF. The gene calls are TRBV12-3 or TRBV12-4 and TRBJ2-4; TCRdb returns TRBD1, unconfirmable since there is no DNA. This CDR3 contains 14 residues.

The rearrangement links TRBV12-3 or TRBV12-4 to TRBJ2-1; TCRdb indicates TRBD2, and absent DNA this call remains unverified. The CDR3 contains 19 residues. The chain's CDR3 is CASISNTGVVLRSYNEQFF.

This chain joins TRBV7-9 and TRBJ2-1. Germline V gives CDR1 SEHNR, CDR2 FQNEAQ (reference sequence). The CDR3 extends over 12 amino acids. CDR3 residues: CASSPGYNEQFF.

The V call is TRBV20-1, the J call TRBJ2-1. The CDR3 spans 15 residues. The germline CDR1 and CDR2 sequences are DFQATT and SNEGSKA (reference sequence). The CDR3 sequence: CSAGPTGRSYNEQFF.

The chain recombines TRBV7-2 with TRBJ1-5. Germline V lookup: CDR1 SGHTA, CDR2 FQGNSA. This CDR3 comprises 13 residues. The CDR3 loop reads CASSLEGYQPQHF.

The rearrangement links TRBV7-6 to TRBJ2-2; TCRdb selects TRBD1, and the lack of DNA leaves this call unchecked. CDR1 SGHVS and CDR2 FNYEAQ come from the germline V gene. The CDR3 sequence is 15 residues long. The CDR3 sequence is CASSPDRSNTGELFF.

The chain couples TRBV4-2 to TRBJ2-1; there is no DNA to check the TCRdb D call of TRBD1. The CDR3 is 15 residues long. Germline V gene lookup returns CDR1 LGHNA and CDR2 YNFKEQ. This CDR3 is CASSQVPGGVDEQFF.

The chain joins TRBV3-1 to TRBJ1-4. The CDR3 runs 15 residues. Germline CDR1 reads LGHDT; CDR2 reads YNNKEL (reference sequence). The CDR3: CASSQEAASDEKLFF. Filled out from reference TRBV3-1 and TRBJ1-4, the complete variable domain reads DTAVSQTPKYLVTQMGNDKSIKCEQNLGHDTMYWYKQDSKKFLKIMFSYNNKELIINETVPNRFSPKSPDKAHLNLHINSLELGDSAVYFCASSQEAASDEKLFFGSGTQLSVL.